Listed here are 5 T cell receptor beta chains from one sample, sequenced in a study of blood T cell repertoires in COVID-19. Some clones are missing from TCRdb's copy, which holds only in-frame ones; the method was immunoSEQ multiplex PCR. The sample has fewer than 700,000 clones, roughly nine tenths seen once; the top ten hold 7.5% to 9.5%. Input material: peripheral blood. The receptors shown here come from a woman aged 45-65 years with COVID-19, enrolled during active disease.

This chain connects TRBV5-6 to TRBJ1-2; TRBD1 agrees at 9 bases. Germline V gives CDR1 SGHDT, CDR2 YYEEEE. V lost 6 bases and J lost 0; bases outside the gene matches: 6. The CDR3 totals 15 residues. CDR3 amino acids: CASTNYRGPNYGYTF. In nucleotides, the CDR3 is TGTGCCAGCACCAATTACAGGGGGCCTAACTATGGCTACACCTTC.

In DNA, the CDR3 is TGTGCCAGCAGCTTAGCGGGGGGGGAGGCAGAGACCCAGTACTTC. Its protein product is CASSLAGGEAETQYF. The genes are TRBV7-6 and TRBJ2-5; TRBD2 matches at 7 bases. This CDR3 has 15 amino acids. Germline V gene sequence: CDR1 SGHVS, CDR2 FNYEAQ. V shed 0 bases, J shed 4 bases, and the junction held 5 bases outside the gene matches.

The chain recombines TRBV7-2 with TRBJ2-3, with 15 bases fitting TRBD2. Trimming at V came to 7 bases and at J to 5 bases, leaving 13 bases not matched to a gene. This CDR3 is 18 amino acids long. Germline CDR1 and CDR2: SGHTA and FQGNSA. As DNA, the CDR3 is TGTGCCAGCATCCTAGAACCGGGACTAGCGGGGGGCGGAGATACGCAGTATTTT. Protein: CASILEPGLAGGGDTQYF.

The rearrangement uses TRBV3-1 (or the pseudogene TRBV3-2) and TRBJ2-7, with D tentatively TRBD2 (5 bases). Between the trimmed V and J ends, which lost 5 bases and 4 bases, there was a span of 18 bases. The CDR3 is made up of 15 amino acids. Per the germline V gene, CDR1 is LGHDT and CDR2 is YNNKEL (reference sequence). The CDR3 loop is CASSSRTLLGYEQYF. CDR3 DNA sequence: TGTGCCAGCAGCTCCCGGACTCTGTTGGGTTACGAGCAGTACTTC.

The rearrangement uses TRBV10-1 and TRBJ2-7; D gene unclear. The V end lost 4 bases, the J end lost 1 base, and 5 bases lay between the germline ends. Looked up from germline, CDR1 is WNHNN and CDR2 is SYGVQD (reference sequence). This CDR3 has 12 amino acids. CDR3 sequence: CASSGPSYEQYF. In nucleotides, the CDR3 is TGCGCCAGCAGTGGGCCTTCCTACGAGCAGTACTTC.